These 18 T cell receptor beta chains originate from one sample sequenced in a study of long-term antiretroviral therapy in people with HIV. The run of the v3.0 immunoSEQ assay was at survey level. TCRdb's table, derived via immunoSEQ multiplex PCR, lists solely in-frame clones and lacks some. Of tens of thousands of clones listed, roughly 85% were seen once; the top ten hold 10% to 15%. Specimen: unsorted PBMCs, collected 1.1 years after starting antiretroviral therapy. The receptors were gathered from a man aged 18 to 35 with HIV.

The CDR3 DNA is TGTGCCAGCAGCGTCATCAGGGGATCGGATGAAAAACTGTTTTTT. This encodes CASSVIRGSDEKLFF. The rearrangement uses TRBV7-3 and TRBJ1-4; the D gene is possibly TRBD1 (6 bases). Trimming cost V 5 bases and J 6 bases, with 16 bases left between them. Germline CDR1 is SGHTA and CDR2 is FQGTGA. The CDR3 loop spans 15 amino acids.

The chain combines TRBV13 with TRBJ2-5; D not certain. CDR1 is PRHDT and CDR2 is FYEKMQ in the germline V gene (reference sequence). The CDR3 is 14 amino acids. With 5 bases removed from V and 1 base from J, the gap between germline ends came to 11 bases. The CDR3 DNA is TGTGCCAGCAGCAGGGCCTCAGCCCAAGAGACCCAGTACTTC. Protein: CASSRASAQETQYF.

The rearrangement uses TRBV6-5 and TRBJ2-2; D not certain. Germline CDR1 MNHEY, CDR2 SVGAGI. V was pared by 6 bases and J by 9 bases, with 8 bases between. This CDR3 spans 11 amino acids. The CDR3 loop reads CASSSGRELFF. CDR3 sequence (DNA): TGTGCCAGCAGCTCTGGGCGGGAGCTGTTTTTT.

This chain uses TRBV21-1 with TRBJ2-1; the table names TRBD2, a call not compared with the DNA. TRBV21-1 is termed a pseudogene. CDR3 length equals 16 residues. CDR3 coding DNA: TGTGCCAGCAGCGACGTTAGCGGGGATATCTACAATGAGCAGTTCTTC. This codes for CASSDVSGDIYNEQFF.

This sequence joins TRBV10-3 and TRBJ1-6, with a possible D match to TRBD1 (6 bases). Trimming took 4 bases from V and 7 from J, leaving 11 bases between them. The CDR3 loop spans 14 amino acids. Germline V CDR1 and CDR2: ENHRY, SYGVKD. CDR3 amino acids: CAISVGGMNSPLHF. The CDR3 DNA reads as TGTGCCATCAGTGTGGGGGGCATGAATTCACCCCTCCACTTT.

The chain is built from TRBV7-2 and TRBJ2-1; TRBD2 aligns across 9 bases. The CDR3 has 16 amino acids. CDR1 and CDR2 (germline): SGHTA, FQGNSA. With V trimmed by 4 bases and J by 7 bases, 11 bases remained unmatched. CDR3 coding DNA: TGTGCCAGCAGCTATAGGGGTCCTAGCGGGATAAATGAGCAGTTCTTC. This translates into CASSYRGPSGINEQFF.

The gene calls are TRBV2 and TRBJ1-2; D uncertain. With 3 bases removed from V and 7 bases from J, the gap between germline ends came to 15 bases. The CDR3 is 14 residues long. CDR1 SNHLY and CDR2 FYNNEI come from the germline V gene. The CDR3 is CASSEYSGNGGYTF. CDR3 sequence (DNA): TGTGCCAGCAGTGAGTACTCGGGAAATGGTGGCTACACCTTC.

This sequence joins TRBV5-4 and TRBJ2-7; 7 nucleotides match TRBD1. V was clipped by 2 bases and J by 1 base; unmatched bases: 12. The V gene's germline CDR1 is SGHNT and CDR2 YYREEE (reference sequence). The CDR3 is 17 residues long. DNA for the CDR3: TGTGCCAGCAGCTTCAAACTCCGCCGGGACAGATCCTACGAGCAGTACTTC. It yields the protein CASSFKLRRDRSYEQYF.

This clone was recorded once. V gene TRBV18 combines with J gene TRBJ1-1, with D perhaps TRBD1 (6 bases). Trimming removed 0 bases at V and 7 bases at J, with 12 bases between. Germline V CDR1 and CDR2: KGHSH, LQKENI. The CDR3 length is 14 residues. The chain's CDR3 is CASSPPGTSGEAFF. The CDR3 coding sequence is TGTGCCAGCTCACCACCGGGGACATCAGGTGAAGCTTTCTTT.

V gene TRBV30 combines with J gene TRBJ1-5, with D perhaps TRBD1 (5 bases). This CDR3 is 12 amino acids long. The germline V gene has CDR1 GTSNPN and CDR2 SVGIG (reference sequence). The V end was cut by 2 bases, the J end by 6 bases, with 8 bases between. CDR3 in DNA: TGTGCCTGGAGTTTGGGACCTCAGCCCCAGCATTTT. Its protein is CAWSLGPQPQHF.

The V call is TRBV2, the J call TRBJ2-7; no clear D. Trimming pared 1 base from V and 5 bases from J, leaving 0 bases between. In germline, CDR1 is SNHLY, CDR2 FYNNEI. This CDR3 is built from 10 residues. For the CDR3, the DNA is TGTGCCAGCAGTGAAGACGAGCAGTACTTC. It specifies CASSEDEQYF. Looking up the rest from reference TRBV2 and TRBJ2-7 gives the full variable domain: EPEVTQTPSHQVTQMGQEVILRCVPISNHLYFYWYRQILGQKVEFLVSFYNNEISEKSEIFDDQFSVERPDGSNFTLKIRSTKLEDSAMYFCASSEDEQYFGPGTRLTVT.

The CDR3 region has the DNA TGTGCCAGCAGTTACTCTAGGAGGGACGGAGGGGGAGAGTACTTC. Its protein product is CASSYSRRDGGGEYF. The chain joins TRBV6-5 to TRBJ2-7; D is possibly TRBD1 or TRBD2 (6 bases each). The CDR3 consists of 15 residues. The V end lost 0 bases, the J end lost 11 bases, and 20 bases lay between the germline ends. Germline CDR1 is MNHEY and CDR2 is SVGAGI.

CDR3 bases: TGTGCCAGTAGTATAGGGAGTGGACAGGAACCCTACGAGCAGTACTTC. Amino acids: CASSIGSGQEPYEQYF. The chain carries TRBV19 and TRBJ2-7; 7 positions agree with TRBD1. The germline CDR1 and CDR2 sequences are LNHDA and SQIVND (reference sequence). V dropped 1 base and J dropped 2; count of bases not matched to a gene: 8. This CDR3 contains 16 residues.

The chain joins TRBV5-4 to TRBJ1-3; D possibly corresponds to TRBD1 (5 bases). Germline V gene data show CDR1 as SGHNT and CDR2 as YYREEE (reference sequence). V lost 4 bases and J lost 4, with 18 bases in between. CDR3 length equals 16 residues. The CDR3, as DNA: TGTGCCAGCAGCGATGGATCGGGGGGGTTAGGAAACACCATATATTTT. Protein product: CASSDGSGGLGNTIYF.

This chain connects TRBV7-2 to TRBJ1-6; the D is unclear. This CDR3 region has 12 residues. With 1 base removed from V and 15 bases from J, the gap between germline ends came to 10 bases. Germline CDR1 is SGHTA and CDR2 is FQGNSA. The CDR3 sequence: CASSLGPVFLHF. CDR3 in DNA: TGTGCCAGCAGCTTAGGCCCGGTTTTCCTCCACTTT.

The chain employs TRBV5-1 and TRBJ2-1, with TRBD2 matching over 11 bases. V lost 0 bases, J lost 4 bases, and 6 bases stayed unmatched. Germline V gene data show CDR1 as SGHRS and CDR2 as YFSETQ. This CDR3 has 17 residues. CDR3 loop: CASSLATLAGGYNEQFF. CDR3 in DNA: TGCGCCAGCAGCTTGGCCACCCTAGCGGGGGGATACAATGAGCAGTTCTTC.

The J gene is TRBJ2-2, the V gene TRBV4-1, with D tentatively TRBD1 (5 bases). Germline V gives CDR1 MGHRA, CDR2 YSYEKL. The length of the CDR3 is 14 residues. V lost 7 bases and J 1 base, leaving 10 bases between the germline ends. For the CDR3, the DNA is TGCGCCAGCAAGCCAAGGGGGAACACCGGGGAGCTGTTTTTT. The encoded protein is CASKPRGNTGELFF.

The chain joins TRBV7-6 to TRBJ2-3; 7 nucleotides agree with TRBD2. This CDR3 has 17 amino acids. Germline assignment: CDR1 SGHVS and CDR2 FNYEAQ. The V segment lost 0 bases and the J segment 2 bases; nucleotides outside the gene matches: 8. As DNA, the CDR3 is TGTGCCAGCAGCTTAGCGGTGTCCGGGGGGTCCACAGATACGCAGTATTTT. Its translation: CASSLAVSGGSTDTQYF.